This is a list of T cell receptor beta chains from one sample in a study of shared T cell receptors in the human thymus. Using immunoSEQ multiplex PCR, the repertoire was profiled, and TCRdb retains in-frame clones only, with some absent. The sample yields approximately 760,000 clones, roughly 85% seen once. These records were also assigned to another study, of human thymus T cells.

The sequenced sample was thymocytes. The receptors were gathered from a girl in the first two years of life with a congenital heart defect. Both conserved end residues are part of each CDR3. D genes are given only for firm matches. The size of a clone is reported for some rows only, either as once, few or many, or as a class for expanded clones.

D gene: TRBD2; clone size: once; J gene: TRBJ2-3; V gene: TRBV7-6; CDR3 DNA: TGTGCCAGCAGCATAGCAACTAGCGGTGGGACAGATACGCAGTATTTT; CDR3 protein: CASSIATSGGTDTQYF
D gene: TRBD2; clone size: NA; J gene: TRBJ2-3; V gene: TRBV10-3; CDR3 DNA: TGTGCCATCAGTGAGTCGAAGCGTTCGCGGGGGTCCAAATACACAGATACGCAGTATTTT; CDR3 protein: CAISESKRSRGSKYTDTQYF
D gene: NA; clone size: NA; J gene: TRBJ2-7; V gene: TRBV7-2; CDR3 DNA: TGTGCCAGCAGCTTAGTTCGTAGCGGTCTTACGGAGCAGTACTTC; CDR3 protein: CASSLVRSGLTEQYF
D gene: NA; clone size: NA; J gene: TRBJ2-3; V gene: TRBV6-5; CDR3 DNA: TGTGCCAGCAGTTACAACCGGGGGGCTTTCACAGATACGCAGTATTTT; CDR3 protein: CASSYNRGAFTDTQYF
D gene: NA; clone size: NA; J gene: TRBJ2-1; V gene: TRBV6-5; CDR3 DNA: TGTGCCAGCAGTTACTCTGCAGGCGTCGAAGGTGAGCAGTTCTTC; CDR3 protein: CASSYSAGVEGEQFF
D gene: NA; clone size: NA; J gene: TRBJ2-5; V gene: TRBV27; CDR3 DNA: TGTGCCAGCAGTCTCCCCGGTACCCAAGAGACCCAGTACTTC; CDR3 protein: CASSLPGTQETQYF
D gene: NA; clone size: NA; J gene: TRBJ2-4; V gene: TRBV15; CDR3 DNA: TGTGCCACCAGCAGAGCCGTCGCCGGGTACATTCAGTACTTC; CDR3 protein: CATSRAVAGYIQYF
D gene: NA; clone size: once; J gene: TRBJ1-6; V gene: TRBV19; CDR3 DNA: TGTGCCAGTAGTGAACAGGCGGATATCATAAGCTCCTATAATTCACCCCTCCACTTT; CDR3 protein: CASSEQADIISSYNSPLHF
D gene: NA; clone size: once; J gene: TRBJ2-1; V gene: TRBV28; CDR3 DNA: TGTGCCAGCAGTTTAAGCCCCTTCGCCGGCTCCTACAATGAGCAGTTCTTC; CDR3 protein: CASSLSPFAGSYNEQFF
D gene: TRBD2; clone size: NA; J gene: TRBJ2-1; V gene: TRBV11-3; CDR3 DNA: TGTGCCAGCAGCATAAATAGCGGGGGAGGTAATGAGCAGTTCTTC; CDR3 protein: CASSINSGGGNEQFF
D gene: NA; clone size: NA; J gene: TRBJ1-2; V gene: TRBV2; CDR3 DNA: TGTGCCAGCAGTGAGCGACGACAGTACTATGGCTACACCTTC; CDR3 protein: CASSERRQYYGYTF
D gene: TRBD2; clone size: NA; J gene: TRBJ2-5; V gene: TRBV11-2; CDR3 DNA: TGTGCCAGCAGCTTAGCTAGCGGTGGTGAGACCCAGTACTTC; CDR3 protein: CASSLASGGETQYF
D gene: TRBD1; clone size: NA; J gene: TRBJ1-5; V gene: TRBV30; CDR3 DNA: TGTGCCTGTCGGGACAGGGACAATCAGCCCCAGCATTTT; CDR3 protein: CACRDRDNQPQHF
D gene: NA; clone size: NA; J gene: TRBJ1-3; V gene: TRBV5-5; CDR3 DNA: TGTGCCAGCAGCCGCCCCGGGACTCCCAGAAACACCATATATTTT; CDR3 protein: CASSRPGTPRNTIYF
D gene: NA; clone size: NA; J gene: TRBJ2-3; V gene: TRBV6-5; CDR3 DNA: TGTGCCAGCAGTTACCAGGGGCCGACAAGAACAGATACGCAGTATTTT; CDR3 protein: CASSYQGPTRTDTQYF
D gene: NA; clone size: once; J gene: TRBJ2-7; V gene: TRBV6-4; CDR3 DNA: TGTGCCAGCAGTGACTCGGGCAGAGCCCCATTGAACGAGCAGTACTTC; CDR3 protein: CASSDSGRAPLNEQYF
D gene: NA; clone size: NA; J gene: TRBJ2-7; V gene: TRBV10-3; CDR3 DNA: TGTGCCATCTGTCCGTTCCGGGAACCACGTTACGAGCAGTACTTC; CDR3 protein: CAICPFREPRYEQYF
D gene: TRBD1; clone size: NA; J gene: TRBJ1-2; V gene: TRBV10-3; CDR3 DNA: TGTGCCATCACTCCGGGGACAGGGAACTATGGCTACACCTTC; CDR3 protein: CAITPGTGNYGYTF
D gene: TRBD1; clone size: few; J gene: TRBJ1-2; V gene: TRBV6-5; CDR3 DNA: TGTGCCAGCAGTGACCCGGACAGGGCAGATGGCTACACCTTC; CDR3 protein: CASSDPDRADGYTF
D gene: NA; clone size: NA; J gene: TRBJ1-1; V gene: TRBV9; CDR3 DNA: TGTGCCAGCAGCGTAGAGTTGGGGGCGGGCACTGAAGCTTTCTTT; CDR3 protein: CASSVELGAGTEAFF
D gene: TRBD1; clone size: once; J gene: TRBJ1-2; V gene: TRBV18; CDR3 DNA: TGTGCCAGCTCACCACTAGCGCAGGGGGCTACTAACTATGGCTACACCTTC; CDR3 protein: CASSPLAQGATNYGYTF
D gene: TRBD2; clone size: NA; J gene: TRBJ2-5; V gene: TRBV18; CDR3 DNA: TGTGCCAGCTCACCAACTAGCGGGGCTCAAGAGACCCAGTACTTC; CDR3 protein: CASSPTSGAQETQYF
D gene: NA; clone size: NA; J gene: TRBJ1-1; V gene: TRBV19; CDR3 DNA: TGTGCCAGTAGTTACCAGGGCCCCAATTCGAACACTGAAGCTTTCTTT; CDR3 protein: CASSYQGPNSNTEAFF
D gene: TRBD1; clone size: NA; J gene: TRBJ1-2; V gene: TRBV6-4; CDR3 DNA: TGTGCCAGCAGTCAGAAGACAGGGCCCGAGTATGGCTACACCTTC; CDR3 protein: CASSQKTGPEYGYTF
D gene: TRBD2; clone size: NA; J gene: TRBJ2-2; V gene: TRBV7-8; CDR3 DNA: TGTGCCAGCAGCCCGGGACTAGCGGGGGGAGTGACCGGGGAGCTGTTTTTT; CDR3 protein: CASSPGLAGGVTGELFF
D gene: NA; clone size: NA; J gene: TRBJ1-2; V gene: TRBV19; CDR3 DNA: TGTGCCAGTATCCCTGGTCGAGACACCTCCTATGGCTACACCTTC; CDR3 protein: CASIPGRDTSYGYTF
D gene: TRBD1; clone size: NA; J gene: TRBJ1-1; V gene: TRBV2; CDR3 DNA: TGTGCCAGCCGTCCCGGGACAGGGTTTGGGACCGAGGGGGCTGAAGCTTTCTTT; CDR3 protein: CASRPGTGFGTEGAEAFF
D gene: NA; clone size: NA; J gene: TRBJ1-6; V gene: TRBV5-4; CDR3 DNA: TGTGCCAGCAGCTCGGGAGAAATCAATTCACCCCTCCACTTT; CDR3 protein: CASSSGEINSPLHF
D gene: TRBD1; clone size: few; J gene: TRBJ2-3; V gene: TRBV6-1; CDR3 DNA: TGTGCCAGCAGTGCGGGACAGGTTGATGCAGATACGCAGTATTTT; CDR3 protein: CASSAGQVDADTQYF
D gene: TRBD1; clone size: NA; J gene: TRBJ2-7; V gene: TRBV15; CDR3 DNA: TGTGCCACCAGCTTAAGACAGGGAAGCTCCTACGAGCAGTACTTC; CDR3 protein: CATSLRQGSSYEQYF
D gene: NA; clone size: NA; J gene: TRBJ2-1; V gene: TRBV18; CDR3 DNA: TGTGCCAGCTCCCTCAAACGACAGAGCTCCTACAATGAGCAGTTCTTC; CDR3 protein: CASSLKRQSSYNEQFF
D gene: TRBD1; clone size: NA; J gene: TRBJ2-1; V gene: TRBV10-2; CDR3 DNA: TGCGCCAGCGACCTAAACGCTGACAGGGGGCCCCACAATGAGCAGTTCTTC; CDR3 protein: CASDLNADRGPHNEQFF
D gene: NA; clone size: NA; J gene: TRBJ1-2; V gene: TRBV10-3; CDR3 DNA: TGTGCCATCACCCCTGGGGGGTCACCTCATGGCTACACCTTC; CDR3 protein: CAITPGGSPHGYTF
D gene: TRBD1; clone size: NA; J gene: TRBJ2-7; V gene: TRBV6-6; CDR3 DNA: TGTGCCAGCAGCACTTCTCACGGGACAGGGGCCTACGAGCAGTACTTC; CDR3 protein: CASSTSHGTGAYEQYF
D gene: TRBD2; clone size: NA; J gene: TRBJ2-1; V gene: TRBV19; CDR3 DNA: TGTGCCAGTATAGCGACTAGCGGGGGCGATGAGCAGTTCTTC; CDR3 protein: CASIATSGGDEQFF
D gene: TRBD1; clone size: NA; J gene: TRBJ1-2; V gene: TRBV11-2; CDR3 DNA: TGTGCCAGCAGCTTAGATCATTTGGCAGGGGGTGGCTACACCTTC; CDR3 protein: CASSLDHLAGGGYTF
D gene: NA; clone size: NA; J gene: TRBJ2-5; V gene: TRBV19; CDR3 DNA: TGTGCCAGTAGTGTCTGCTACAGGCATATCCAAGAGACCCAGTACTTC; CDR3 protein: CASSVCYRHIQETQYF
D gene: NA; clone size: NA; J gene: TRBJ2-3; V gene: TRBV6-5; CDR3 DNA: TGTGCCAGCAGCCATGGGGGGTTTAGAGATACGCAGTATTTT; CDR3 protein: CASSHGGFRDTQYF
D gene: NA; clone size: NA; J gene: TRBJ1-5; V gene: TRBV15; CDR3 DNA: TGTGCCACCAGCAGAGAAGGAGCCGGGGAGACCGTCATTTATAGCAATCAGCCCCAGCATTTT; CDR3 protein: CATSREGAGETVIYSNQPQHF